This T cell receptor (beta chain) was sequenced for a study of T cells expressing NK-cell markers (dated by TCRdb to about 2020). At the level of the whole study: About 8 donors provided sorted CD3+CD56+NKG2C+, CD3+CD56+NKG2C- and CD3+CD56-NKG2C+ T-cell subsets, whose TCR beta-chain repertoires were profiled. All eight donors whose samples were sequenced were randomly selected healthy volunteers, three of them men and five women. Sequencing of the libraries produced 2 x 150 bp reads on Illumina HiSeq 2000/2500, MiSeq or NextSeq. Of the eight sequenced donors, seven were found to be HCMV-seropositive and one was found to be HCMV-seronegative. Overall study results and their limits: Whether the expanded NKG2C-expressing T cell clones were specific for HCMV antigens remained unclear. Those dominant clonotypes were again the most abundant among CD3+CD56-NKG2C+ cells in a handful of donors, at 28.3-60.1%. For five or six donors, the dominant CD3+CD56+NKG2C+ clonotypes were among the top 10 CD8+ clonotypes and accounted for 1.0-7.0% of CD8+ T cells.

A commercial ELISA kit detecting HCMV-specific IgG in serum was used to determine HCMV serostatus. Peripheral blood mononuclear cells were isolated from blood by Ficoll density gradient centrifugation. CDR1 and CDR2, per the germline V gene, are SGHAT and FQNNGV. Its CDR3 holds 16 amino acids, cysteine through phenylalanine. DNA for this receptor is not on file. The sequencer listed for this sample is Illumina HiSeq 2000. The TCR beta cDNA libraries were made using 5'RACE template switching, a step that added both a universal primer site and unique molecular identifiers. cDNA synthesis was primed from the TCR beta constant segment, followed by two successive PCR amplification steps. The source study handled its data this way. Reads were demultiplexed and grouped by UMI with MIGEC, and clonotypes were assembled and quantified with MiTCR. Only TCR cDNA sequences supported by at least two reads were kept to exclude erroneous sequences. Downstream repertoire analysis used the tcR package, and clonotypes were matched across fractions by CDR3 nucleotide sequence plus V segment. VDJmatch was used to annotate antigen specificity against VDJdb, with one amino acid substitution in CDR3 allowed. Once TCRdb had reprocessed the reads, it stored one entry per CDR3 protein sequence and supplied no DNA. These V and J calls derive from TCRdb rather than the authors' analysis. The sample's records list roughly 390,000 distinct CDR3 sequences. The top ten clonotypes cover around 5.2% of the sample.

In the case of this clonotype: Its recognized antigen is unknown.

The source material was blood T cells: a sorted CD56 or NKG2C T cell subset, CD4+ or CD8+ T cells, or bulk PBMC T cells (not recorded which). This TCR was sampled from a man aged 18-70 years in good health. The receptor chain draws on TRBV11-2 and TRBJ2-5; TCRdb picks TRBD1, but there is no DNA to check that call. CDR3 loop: CASSSTAGLRFETQYF.